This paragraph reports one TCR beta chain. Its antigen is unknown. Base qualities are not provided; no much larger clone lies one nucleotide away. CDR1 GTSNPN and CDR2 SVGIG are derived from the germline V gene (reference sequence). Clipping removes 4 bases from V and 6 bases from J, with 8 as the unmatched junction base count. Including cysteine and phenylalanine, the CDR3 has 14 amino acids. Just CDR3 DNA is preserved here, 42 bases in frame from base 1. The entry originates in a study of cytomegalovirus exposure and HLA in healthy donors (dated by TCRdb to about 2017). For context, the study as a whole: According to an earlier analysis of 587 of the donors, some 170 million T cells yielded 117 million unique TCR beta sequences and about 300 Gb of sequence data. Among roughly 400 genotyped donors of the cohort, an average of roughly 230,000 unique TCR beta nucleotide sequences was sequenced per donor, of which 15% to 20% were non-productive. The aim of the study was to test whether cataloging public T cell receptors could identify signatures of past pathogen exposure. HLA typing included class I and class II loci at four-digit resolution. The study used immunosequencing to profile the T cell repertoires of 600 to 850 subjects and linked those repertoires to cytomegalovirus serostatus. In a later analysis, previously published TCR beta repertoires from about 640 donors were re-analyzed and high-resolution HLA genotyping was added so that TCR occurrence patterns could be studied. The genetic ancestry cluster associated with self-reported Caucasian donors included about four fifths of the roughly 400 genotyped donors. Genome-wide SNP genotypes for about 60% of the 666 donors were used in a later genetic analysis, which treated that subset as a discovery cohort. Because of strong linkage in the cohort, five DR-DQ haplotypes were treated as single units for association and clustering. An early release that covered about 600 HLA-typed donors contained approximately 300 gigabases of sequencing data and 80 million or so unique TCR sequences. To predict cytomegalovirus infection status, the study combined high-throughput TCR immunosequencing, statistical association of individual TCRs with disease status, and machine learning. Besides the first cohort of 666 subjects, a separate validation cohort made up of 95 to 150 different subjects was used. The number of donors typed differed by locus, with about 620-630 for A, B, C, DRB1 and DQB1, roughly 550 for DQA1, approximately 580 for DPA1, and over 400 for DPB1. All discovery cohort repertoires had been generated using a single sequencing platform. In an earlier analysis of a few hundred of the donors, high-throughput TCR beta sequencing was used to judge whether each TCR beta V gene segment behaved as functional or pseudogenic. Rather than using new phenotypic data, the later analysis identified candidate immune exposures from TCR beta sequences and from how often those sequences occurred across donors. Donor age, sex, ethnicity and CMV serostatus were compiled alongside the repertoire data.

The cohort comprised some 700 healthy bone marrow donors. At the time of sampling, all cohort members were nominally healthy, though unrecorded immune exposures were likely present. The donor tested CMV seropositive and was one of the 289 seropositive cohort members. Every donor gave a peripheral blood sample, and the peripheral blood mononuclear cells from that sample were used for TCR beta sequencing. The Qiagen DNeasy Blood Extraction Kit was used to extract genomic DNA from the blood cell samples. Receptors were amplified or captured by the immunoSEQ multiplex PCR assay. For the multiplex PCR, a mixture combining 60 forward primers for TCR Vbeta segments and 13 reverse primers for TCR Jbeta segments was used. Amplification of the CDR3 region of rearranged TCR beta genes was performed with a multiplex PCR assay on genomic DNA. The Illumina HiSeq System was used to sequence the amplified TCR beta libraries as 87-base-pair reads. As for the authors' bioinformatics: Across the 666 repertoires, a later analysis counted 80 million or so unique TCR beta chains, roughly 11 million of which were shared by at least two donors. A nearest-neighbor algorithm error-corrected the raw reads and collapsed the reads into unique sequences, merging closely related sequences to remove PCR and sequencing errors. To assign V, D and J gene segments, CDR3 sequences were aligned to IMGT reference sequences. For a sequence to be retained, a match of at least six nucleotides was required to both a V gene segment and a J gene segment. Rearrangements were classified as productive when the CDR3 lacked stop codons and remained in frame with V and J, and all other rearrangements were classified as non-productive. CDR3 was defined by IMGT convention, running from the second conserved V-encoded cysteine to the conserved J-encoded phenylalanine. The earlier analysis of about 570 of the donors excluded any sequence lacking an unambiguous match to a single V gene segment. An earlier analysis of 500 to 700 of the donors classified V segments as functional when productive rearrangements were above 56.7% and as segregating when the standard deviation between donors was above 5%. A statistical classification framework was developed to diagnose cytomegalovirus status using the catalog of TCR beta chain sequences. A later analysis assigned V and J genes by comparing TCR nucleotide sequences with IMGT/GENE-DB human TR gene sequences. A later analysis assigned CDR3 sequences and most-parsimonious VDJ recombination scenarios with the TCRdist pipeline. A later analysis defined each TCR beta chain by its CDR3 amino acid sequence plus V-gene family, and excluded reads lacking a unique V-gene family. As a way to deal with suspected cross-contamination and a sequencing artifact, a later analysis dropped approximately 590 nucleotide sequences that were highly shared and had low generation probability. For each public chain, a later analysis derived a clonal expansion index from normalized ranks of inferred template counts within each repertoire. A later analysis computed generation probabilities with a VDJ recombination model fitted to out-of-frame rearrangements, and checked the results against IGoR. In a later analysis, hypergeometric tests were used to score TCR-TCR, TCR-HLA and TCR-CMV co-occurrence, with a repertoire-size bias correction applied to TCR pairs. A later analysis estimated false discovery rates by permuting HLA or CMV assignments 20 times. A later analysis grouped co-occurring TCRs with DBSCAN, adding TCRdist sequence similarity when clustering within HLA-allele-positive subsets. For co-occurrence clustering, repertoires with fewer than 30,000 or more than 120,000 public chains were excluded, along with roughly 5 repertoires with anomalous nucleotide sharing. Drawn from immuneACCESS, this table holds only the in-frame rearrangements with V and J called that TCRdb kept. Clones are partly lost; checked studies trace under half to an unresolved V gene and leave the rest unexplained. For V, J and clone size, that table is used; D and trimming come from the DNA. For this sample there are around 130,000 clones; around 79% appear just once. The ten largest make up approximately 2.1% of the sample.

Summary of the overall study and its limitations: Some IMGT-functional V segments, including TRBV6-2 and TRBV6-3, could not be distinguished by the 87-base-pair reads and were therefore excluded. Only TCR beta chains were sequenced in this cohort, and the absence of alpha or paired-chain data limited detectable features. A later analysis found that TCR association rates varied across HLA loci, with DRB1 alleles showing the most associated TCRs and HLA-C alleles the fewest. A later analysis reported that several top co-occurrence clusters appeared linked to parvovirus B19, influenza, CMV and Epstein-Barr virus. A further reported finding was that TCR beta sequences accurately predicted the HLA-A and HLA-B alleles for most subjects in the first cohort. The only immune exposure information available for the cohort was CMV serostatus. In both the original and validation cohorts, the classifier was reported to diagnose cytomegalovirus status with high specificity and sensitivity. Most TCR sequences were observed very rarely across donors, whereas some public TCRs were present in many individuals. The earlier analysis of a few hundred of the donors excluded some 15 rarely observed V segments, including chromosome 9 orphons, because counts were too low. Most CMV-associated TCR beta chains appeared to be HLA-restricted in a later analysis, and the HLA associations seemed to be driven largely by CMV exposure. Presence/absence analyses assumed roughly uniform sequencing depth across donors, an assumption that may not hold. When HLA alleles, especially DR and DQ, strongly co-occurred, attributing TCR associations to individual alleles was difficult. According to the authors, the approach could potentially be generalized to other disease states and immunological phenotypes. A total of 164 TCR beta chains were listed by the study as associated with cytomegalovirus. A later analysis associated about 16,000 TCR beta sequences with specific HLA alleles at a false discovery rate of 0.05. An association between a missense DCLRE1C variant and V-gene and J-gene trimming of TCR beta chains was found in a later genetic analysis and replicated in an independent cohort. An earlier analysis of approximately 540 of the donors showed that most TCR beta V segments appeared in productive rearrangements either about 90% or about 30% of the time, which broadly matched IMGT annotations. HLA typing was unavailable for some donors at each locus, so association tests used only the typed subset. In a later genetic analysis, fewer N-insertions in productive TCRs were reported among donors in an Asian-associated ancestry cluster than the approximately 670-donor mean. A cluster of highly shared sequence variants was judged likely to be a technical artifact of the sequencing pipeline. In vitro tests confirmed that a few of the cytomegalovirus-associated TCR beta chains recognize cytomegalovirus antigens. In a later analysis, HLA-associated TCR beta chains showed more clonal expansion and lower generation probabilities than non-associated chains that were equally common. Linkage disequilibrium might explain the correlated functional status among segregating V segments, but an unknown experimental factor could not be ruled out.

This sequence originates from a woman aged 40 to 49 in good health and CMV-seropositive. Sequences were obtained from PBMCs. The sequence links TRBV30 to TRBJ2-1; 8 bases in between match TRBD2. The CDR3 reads CAWIPGLDRNEQFF. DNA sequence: TGTGCCTGGATACCGGGACTAGATCGCAATGAGCAGTTCTTC.